The clone carrying this T cell receptor (beta chain) turned up a few times. Its specificity is unknown. The data belong to a study of beta chain features in type 1 diabetes. Study-level points and caveats: At VDJ recombination sites, type 1 diabetes patients had fewer insertions and more deleted nucleotides. Naive, central memory and Treg TCRB repertoires seemed to resemble each other more closely in patients than they did in healthy donors. The study found moderately but significantly shorter TCRB CDR3s in all four CD4+ subsets of Type 1 diabetes patients.

Expressed TCRB transcripts got sequenced, as all isolated RNA was reverse transcribed. TCRdb's copy holds only in-frame clones and misses some; the assay was immunoSEQ multiplex PCR. The profile shows 300,000 to 400,000 clones, 13% of them singletons. The CDR3 has 13 amino acids. Germline V gives CDR1 SGHRS, CDR2 YFSETQ. Trimming shortened V by 0 bases and J by 5 bases, and 7 bases separated the two germline ends. The origin of this receptor is a young woman with type 1 diabetes. The sequenced sample consisted of naive CD4+ T cells from blood. The chain uses TRBV5-1 and TRBJ2-3; no firm D call. CDR3 sequence (DNA): TGCGCCAGCAGCTTGGCCGAGCTAGATACGCAGTATTTT. Its translation: CASSLAELDTQYF. Based on the CDR3 plus reference TRBV5-1 and TRBJ2-3, the full variable domain is KAGVTQTPRYLIKTRGQQVTLSCSPISGHRSVSWYQQTPGQGLQFLFEYFSETQRNKGNFPGRFSGRQFSNSRSEMNVSTLELGDSALYLCASSLAELDTQYFGPGTRLTVL.